The 22 T cell receptor beta chains reported below all come from one sample, sequenced in a study of regulatory T cells in long-lasting Graves disease (dated by TCRdb to about 2021). Library construction relied on multiplex PCR. The sequencing machine was an Illumina HiSeq 4000. To build TCR beta libraries, CDR3 regions were amplified by Arm-PCR using iRepertoire HTBI primers. TCRdb ran its own pipeline on the public reads, namely fastp trimming at Q25 and MiXCR clone calling, and kept in-frame beta chains. Under each unique CDR3 protein, matching rows form one entry showing the most common genes and DNA. Present in this sample are 300,000 to 400,000 distinct CDR3 sequences, less than 20% of which were seen just once. The top ten hold approximately 31% of the sample. The time point label for this specimen denotes: persistent/refractory GD, antithyroid drugs over 5 years with positive TRAb. RNA was extracted from PBMCs in TRIzol for both TCR sequencing and RNA sequencing.

Sequences were derived from peripheral blood mononuclear cells (PBMCs), sampled when the disease was refractory, from a patient treated with antithyroid drugs. The receptors here all came from a female donor with Graves disease.

This clonotype appeared many times. This chain links TRBV7-2 with TRBJ2-5, with D possibly matching TRBD2 (6 bases). Between the trimmed V and J ends, which lost 11 bases and 2 bases, there was a span of 15 bases. This CDR3 has 13 amino acids. CDR1 and CDR2 from the germline V gene are SGHTA and FQGNSA. CDR3 DNA: TGTGCCCCCATGTCGGGGGATCAAGAGACCCAGTACTTC. It codes for CAPMSGDQETQYF. The full variable domain, with the rest looked up from reference TRBV7-2 and TRBJ2-5, is GAGVSQSPSNKVTEKGKDVELRCDPISGHTALYWYRQSLGQGLEFLIYFQGNSAPDKSGLPSDRFSAERTGGSVSTLTIQRTQQEDSAVYLCAPMSGDQETQYFGPGTRLLVL.

This clonotype has a count of ten or more. V is TRBV5-5 and J is TRBJ1-3; D not certain. V lost 2 bases and J 4 bases, leaving 13 bases between the germline ends. The CDR3 is 15 residues long. Germline V gene data show CDR1 as SGHKS and CDR2 as YYEKEE (reference sequence). The CDR3 nucleotides read TGTGCCAGCAGCTTAGATTCGGGGTCGGGAAACACCATATATTTT. This encodes CASSLDSGSGNTIYF.

The chain uses TRBV5-1 and TRBJ2-5; 10 bases are a match to TRBD2. The junction had 6 bases not matched to a gene; V was cut back by 0 bases and J by 4 bases. This CDR3 is built from 16 residues. Germline V gene lookup returns CDR1 SGHRS and CDR2 YFSETQ. The CDR3 nucleotides read TGCGCCAGCAGCTTGGACCAACTAGCGGGGAGAGAGACCCAGTACTTC. Protein sequence: CASSLDQLAGRETQYF.

This rearrangement joins TRBV11-2 to TRBJ1-3; TRBD1 matches at 9 bases. Trimming took 4 bases from V and 3 from J; bases not matched to a gene: 4. The CDR3 spans 15 residues. Germline lookup yields CDR1 SGHAT and CDR2 FQNNGV. The CDR3 protein is CASSYRTGVGNTIYF. In DNA form, the CDR3 reads TGTGCCAGCAGCTACAGGACAGGGGTTGGAAACACCATATATTTT.

This clonotype was counted ten times or more. The V gene is TRBV7-2, the J gene TRBJ1-2; D is perhaps TRBD1 (6 bases). The germline CDR1 and CDR2 sequences are SGHTA and FQGNSA. The CDR3 runs 14 residues. Trimming took 5 bases from V and 8 from J, leaving 18 bases between them. The CDR3: CASSPRGGRRGYTF. CDR3 DNA sequence: TGTGCCAGCAGCCCACGCGGGGGGCGCCGGGGCTACACCTTC.

The rearrangement links TRBV12-3 or TRBV12-4 to TRBJ2-2, with 11 bases matching TRBD2. The CDR3 spans 20 residues. The junction had 11 bases not matched to a gene; V was cut back by 1 base and J by 1 base. The CDR3 DNA reads TGTGCCAGCAGTTTAGGCCGGGACACCGGACTAGCGGGGAACACCGGGGAGCTGTTTTTT. Translated, it gives CASSLGRDTGLAGNTGELFF.

This clonotype was picked up many times. The chain links TRBV6-1 to TRBJ2-6; D is perhaps TRBD1 (5 bases). Deletions cut 5 bases from V and 3 bases from J, with 11 bases between. The CDR3 consists of 15 residues. CDR1 is MNHNS, CDR2 SASEGT, per germline. CDR3 loop: CASSRRANGANVLTF. CDR3 sequence (DNA): TGTGCCAGCAGTCGCAGGGCCAATGGGGCCAACGTCCTGACTTTC.

This clonotype was observed many times. The chain combines TRBV11-2 with TRBJ2-7; D may be TRBD1 (6 bases). Germline V CDR1 and CDR2: SGHAT, FQNNGV. With 4 bases removed from V and 2 bases from J, the gap between germline ends came to 15 bases. The length of the CDR3 is 15 residues. For the CDR3, the DNA is TGTGCCAGCAGCTCCCCGCTGGGACACCCCTACGAGCAGTACTTC. Its translation: CASSSPLGHPYEQYF.

Concerning this clonotype: Just one base apart from a much larger clone, this may be a read error. The chain's CDR3 is CASSSGEWARHF. Here the CDR3 DNA reads TGTGCCAGCAGTTCTGGGGAATGGGCCCGGCATTTT. The gene calls are TRBV12-3 or TRBV12-4 and TRBJ1-5; D ambiguous. The CDR3 runs 12 residues. V gave up 4 bases and J gave up 15 bases, with 16 bases separating them.

This chain uses TRBV6-2 or TRBV6-3 with TRBJ2-1; TRBD2 aligns across 9 bases. The CDR3 sequence is 16 residues long. The germline CDR1 and CDR2 sequences are MNHEY and SVGEGT. V shed 2 bases and J 4 bases; nucleotides not matched to a gene: 6. The CDR3 sequence: CASSYGGGAGYNEQFF. CDR3 DNA sequence: TGTGCCAGCAGTTACGGCGGGGGGGCCGGTTACAATGAGCAGTTCTTC.

The rearrangement joins TRBV12-3 or TRBV12-4 to TRBJ2-7; 9 nucleotides align to TRBD1. The CDR3 extends over 17 amino acids. Trimming took 6 bases from V and 0 from J; bases not matched to a gene: 12. The CDR3 DNA follows: TGTGCCAGCAGGTCTACCGGGACAGGGCCCCCCTCCTACGAGCAGTACTTC. This sequence encodes CASRSTGTGPPSYEQYF.

The chain employs TRBV7-2 and TRBJ1-4, with D possibly TRBD1 on 5 matching bases. Per the germline V gene, CDR1 is SGHTA and CDR2 is FQGNSA. CDR3 size: 16 residues. V was pared by 4 bases and J by 7 bases, with 19 bases between. In DNA, the CDR3 is TGTGCCAGCAGCTCCAGTTTCCGCAGGGTTGGTGAAAAACTGTTTTTT. Its protein product is CASSSSFRRVGEKLFF.

The sample holds many counts of this clonotype. The chain links TRBV5-1 to TRBJ1-5; 7 positions agree with TRBD1. In germline, CDR1 is SGHRS, CDR2 YFSETQ. The CDR3 length is 15 residues. V shed 4 bases and J 4 bases; nucleotides not matched to a gene: 8. The CDR3 nucleotides read TGCGCCAGCAGCCCGATAGGACAGGCTAATCAGCCCCAGCATTTT. This codes for CASSPIGQANQPQHF.

V gene TRBV5-1 combines with J gene TRBJ1-2; D is undetermined. CDR3 length: 16 amino acids. Per germline, CDR1 SGHRS and CDR2 YFSETQ. Trimming pared 6 bases from V and 3 bases from J, leaving 21 bases between. Here the CDR3 DNA reads TGCGCCAGCACCCTCGATGCCGGCCCACGGGACTATGGCTACACCTTC. Translating gives CASTLDAGPRDYGYTF.

This clonotype was seen many times. This chain links TRBV12-3 or TRBV12-4 with TRBJ2-5; TRBD1 aligns across 9 bases. V shed 3 bases, J shed 5 bases, and the junction held 4 bases outside the gene matches. The CDR3 extends over 14 amino acids. CDR3 loop: CASSLDRGRETQYF. CDR3 DNA sequence: TGTGCCAGCAGTTTGGACAGGGGTCGGGAGACCCAGTACTTC.

The chain combines TRBV15 with TRBJ2-1, with 11 bases fitting TRBD2. The CDR3 runs 16 residues. V gave up 2 bases and J gave up 7 bases; unmatched junction bases: 7. The V gene's germline CDR1 is LNHNV and CDR2 YYDKDF (reference sequence). The CDR3 coding sequence is TGTGCCACCAGCAGATTAGCGGGAGGGGTTGGTAATGAGCAGTTCTTC. It translates to CATSRLAGGVGNEQFF.

The rearrangement uses TRBV5-1 and TRBJ1-4; D gene uncertain. The CDR3 spans 14 residues. V was trimmed by 1 base and J by 4 bases, leaving 8 bases between them. Germline V gene data show CDR1 as SGHRS and CDR2 as YFSETQ. CDR3 coding DNA: TGCGCCAGCAGCTTGTATGTGGGTAATGAAAAACTGTTTTTT. Translating gives CASSLYVGNEKLFF.

This clonotype was recorded at least ten times. The chain has TRBV11-2 and TRBJ2-5; no clear D gene. V gave up 8 bases and J gave up 1 base, with 17 bases separating them. Germline V gives CDR1 SGHAT, CDR2 FQNNGV. The length of the CDR3 is 15 residues. The CDR3, as DNA: TGTGCCAGCCGCCCCCATGTGGGCCGCCAAGAGACCCAGTACTTC. It encodes CASRPHVGRQETQYF.

Concerning this clonotype: A much larger clone is a single base away; this may be a read error. The chain combines TRBV6-2 or TRBV6-3 with TRBJ2-7; possible D gene TRBD1, 5 bases. The V end lost 0 bases, the J end lost 2 bases, and 14 bases lay between the germline ends. The germline V gene has CDR1 MNHEY and CDR2 SVGEGT. The CDR3 is 16 residues long. This CDR3 reads CASSYSNGHPTYEQYF. The CDR3 region has the DNA TGTGCCAGCAGTTACTCGAATGGACATCCTACCTACGAGCAGTACTTC.

This clonotype was recorded many times. The chain employs TRBV2 and TRBJ2-5; D gene unclear. Germline CDR1 SNHLY, CDR2 FYNNEI. Between the trimmed V and J ends, which lost 6 bases and 5 bases, there was a span of 16 bases. This CDR3 region has 14 residues. CDR3 sequence (DNA): TGTGCCAGCAGCCTGGGCCCTATATCGGAGACCCAGTACTTC. Residues: CASSLGPISETQYF.

This clonotype was detected once. This may be a read error: a much more frequent sequence differs by one nucleotide. The chain carries TRBV19 and TRBJ1-2, with D tentatively TRBD1 (5 bases). This CDR3 has 15 residues. Germline-derived CDR1 and CDR2 are LNHDA and SQIVND (reference sequence). Trimming took off 6 bases at V and 4 bases at J, with 18 bases between the two ends. The CDR3, as DNA: TGTGCCAGTAGCCCAGACAGCCAGGGAAGCTATGGCTACACCTTC. Protein product: CASSPDSQGSYGYTF.

This clonotype was counted many times. The genes are TRBV11-2 and TRBJ1-2; possible D gene TRBD1, 5 bases. The CDR3 is 15 amino acids. The germline CDR1 and CDR2 sequences are SGHAT and FQNNGV. V was trimmed by 4 bases and J by 7 bases, leaving 19 bases between them. This CDR3 reads CASSYRPEGWVGYTF. CDR3 nucleotide sequence: TGTGCCAGCAGCTACAGGCCGGAGGGGTGGGTTGGCTACACCTTC.